This T cell receptor beta chain came from a study of blood T cell repertoires in COVID-19. The wider study: Both acute and convalescent COVID-19 samples were obtained from the United States, Italy and Spain. Sources were T cells, B-cell-depleted T cells, or PBMCs; the material itself was cDNA or gDNA.

The V and J ends lost 5 bases and 6 bases, in that order; junction bases with no gene match: 7. The CDR3 is made up of 15 amino acids. The germline V gene encodes CDR1 MNHNY and CDR2 SVGAGI (reference sequence). In the original processing: Reference gene primer amplification gave nucleated cell count estimates. Sequenced by immunoSEQ multiplex PCR; TCRdb stores in-frame clones only, minus some. V and J calls and clone size follow that table, whereas D and trimming were derived from the DNA. The table shows over 30,000 clones, with 70% to 90% occurring only once. This chain uses TRBV6-6 with TRBJ1-2, with TRBD1 identical over 12 bases. The sequenced sample consisted of peripheral blood. The sequence was obtained from an elderly woman with active or convalescent COVID-19. CDR3 DNA: TGTGCCAGCAGTGGGACGGGACAGGGGGCGAATGGCTACACCTTC. Its protein product is CASSGTGQGANGYTF.